This TCR beta chain stems from a study of blood T cell repertoires in COVID-19. Overall study: The United States, Italy and Spain supplied acute and convalescent COVID-19 samples. T cells, B-cell-depleted T cells, or PBMCs provided the cDNA or gDNA that served as material.

The CDR3 has 14 amino acids. V lost 3 bases and J lost 2; bases outside the gene matches: 4. The V gene's germline CDR1 is DFQATT and CDR2 SNEGSKA (reference sequence). As processed by the authors: Amplification from reference gene primers served as the basis for estimated nucleated cell counts. Measured with immunoSEQ multiplex PCR; TCRdb has only the in-frame clones, and not every one. That table is the source of V, J and clone size, and D and trimming were worked out from the DNA. The table lists 290,000 or so clones, roughly 90% of them singletons. The rearrangement uses TRBV20-1 and TRBJ2-4; 7 nucleotides line up with TRBD1. The TCR originated in a man younger than 35 with active or convalescent COVID-19. Sequencing was performed on peripheral blood. This chain's CDR3 is CSASLGGTKNIQYF. DNA for the CDR3: TGCAGTGCTAGTTTAGGGGGCACCAAAAACATTCAGTACTTC.